Shown below are 15 T cell receptor beta chains from a single sample sequenced in a study of T cells in Graves' hyperthyroidism and ophthalmopathy. Using RNA transcripts as the source, TCR beta CDR3 regions were amplified. The TCR CDR3 was amplified in a first-round RT-PCR using the HTBI primer set. TCRdb reprocessed the multiplex PCR reads via MiXCR and lists one record per CDR3 protein. The data show some 24,000 distinct CDR3 sequences, with about 53% seen just once and about 26% held by the top ten. Sequenced sample: blood. These receptors were collected from a woman aged 40-49 years with Graves' hyperthyroidism that later progressed to Graves' ophthalmopathy.

The rearrangement joins TRBV7-6 to TRBJ1-1; no clear D. With 1 base removed from V and 5 bases from J, the gap between germline ends came to 8 bases. Per the germline V gene, CDR1 is SGHVS and CDR2 is FNYEAQ. The CDR3 covers 13 residues. The CDR3 nucleotides are TGTGCCAGCAGCTTAGGTGGTGGAACTGAAGCTTTCTTT. Translation gives CASSLGGGTEAFF.

The chain links TRBV7-6 to TRBJ2-5, with D tentatively TRBD1 (5 bases). TRBJ2-7 explains the end of the DNA better; the J call may be wrong. The CDR3 contains 14 residues. Germline V lookup: CDR1 SGHVS, CDR2 FNYEAQ. The CDR3 loop is CASSLGHRTYEQYF. The CDR3 nucleotides read TGTGCCAGCAGCTTAGGTCACAGGACCTACGAGCAGTACTTC.

This clonotype was detected ten times or more. J is TRBJ2-3 and V is TRBV20-1; 9 positions agree with TRBD2. V trimming: 5 bases; J trimming: 4 bases; junction bases outside the gene matches: 28. The CDR3 covers 21 residues. Germline V gene data show CDR1 as DFQATT and CDR2 as SNEGSKA (reference sequence). The CDR3 here is CSAVNTLIAGAMGTEADTQYF. The CDR3, as DNA: TGCAGTGCTGTAAACACTTTAATAGCGGGAGCGATGGGGACGGAGGCAGATACGCAGTATTTT.

The chain carries TRBV24-1 and TRBJ1-3; unclear D gene. Germline lookup yields CDR1 KGHDR and CDR2 SFDVKD. The V and J ends lost 10 bases and 0 bases respectively, with 15 bases between them. CDR3 length: 15 amino acids. CDR3 in amino acids: CATMGRPSSGNTIYF. The CDR3 DNA sequence: TGTGCCACGATGGGCAGGCCCAGCTCTGGAAACACCATATATTTT.

V gene TRBV11-2 combines with J gene TRBJ2-7; TRBD2 aligns across 10 bases. J was trimmed by 4 bases and V by 4 bases; bases with no gene match: 1. CDR1 and CDR2 (germline): SGHAT, FQNNGV. The CDR3 is 13 amino acids. CDR3 coding DNA: TGTGCCAGCAGCTCTAGCGGGGGATACGAGCAGTACTTC. Its translation is CASSSSGGYEQYF.

V and J are TRBV6-4 and TRBJ2-2; a weak D match, TRBD2 (5 bases). Trimming stripped 2 bases from V and 16 bases from J, with 20 bases between. This CDR3 is 14 amino acids long. Germline CDR1 is MRHNA and CDR2 is SNTAGT. The CDR3 DNA follows: TGTGCCAGCAGTGACGGGGAATCCACCGGGGAACCGTTTTTT. Its protein product is CASSDGESTGEPFF.

The table lists this clonotype with a count of one. The chain employs TRBV7-9 and TRBJ1-2; D remains unclear. This CDR3 is 9 amino acids long. Germline V gives CDR1 SEHNR, CDR2 FQNEAQ (reference sequence). Trimming took off 10 bases at V and 6 bases at J, with 6 bases between the two ends. The CDR3 spells CATVDGYTF. The DNA of the CDR3 is TGTGCCACCGTAGATGGCTACACCTTC. Full variable domain (rest looked up from reference TRBV7-9 and TRBJ1-2): DTGVSQNPRHKITKRGQNVTFRCDPISEHNRLYWYRQTLGQGPEFLTYFQNEAQLEKSRLLSDRFSAERPKGSFSTLEIQRTEQGDSAMYLCATVDGYTFGSGTRLTVV.

The CDR3 here is CSVGNNEQFF. In nucleotides, the CDR3 is TGCAGCGTGGGAAACAATGAGCAGTTCTTC. V usage is TRBV29-1 and J usage is TRBJ2-1; no clear D. V lost 6 bases and J lost 5, with 5 bases in between. CDR3 length: 10 amino acids. Germline loops: CDR1 SQVTM, CDR2 ANQGSEA.

Relative to its sample, this clonotype is medium-sized. The chain employs TRBV7-2 and TRBJ1-2, with 9 bases fitting TRBD1. With V trimmed by 6 bases and J by 3 bases, 8 bases remained unmatched. CDR3 length equals 15 residues. CDR1 and CDR2 (germline): SGHTA, FQGNSA. DNA for the CDR3: TGTGCCAGCAGTTCCGGGACAGGGTTACACTATGGCTACACCTTC. Translation gives CASSSGTGLHYGYTF.

The chain joins TRBV20-1 to TRBJ2-7; 9 bases match TRBD1. Trimming at V came to 3 bases and at J to 2 bases, leaving 5 bases not matched to a gene. CDR1 is DFQATT and CDR2 is SNEGSKA in the germline V gene (reference sequence). This CDR3 spans 14 amino acids. This chain's CDR3 is CSASPGQGPYEQYF. DNA of the CDR3: TGCAGTGCTAGTCCCGGACAGGGGCCCTACGAGCAGTACTTC.

The chain recombines TRBV29-1 with TRBJ2-1, with 10 positions matching TRBD2. Germline-derived CDR1 and CDR2 are SQVTM and ANQGSEA. This CDR3 contains 14 residues. V lost 5 bases and J lost 2; bases outside the gene matches: 3. The CDR3 loop is CSVYSGRTYNEQFF. The CDR3, as DNA: TGCAGCGTTTATAGCGGGAGGACCTACAATGAGCAGTTCTTC.

This clonotype appeared a single time. At one boundary the junction diverges from the germline segment, which might be a read error. The chain links TRBV19 to TRBJ1-1, with D possibly being TRBD1 (5 bases). The CDR3 is made up of 12 amino acids. Looked up from germline, CDR1 is LNHDA and CDR2 is SQIVND (reference sequence). The CDR3 bases are TGTGCCGGTAGTATTGGGGGGGCTGAAGCTTTCTTT. This codes for CAGSIGGAEAFF. The whole variable domain, remainder taken from reference TRBV19 and TRBJ1-1, is DGGITQSPKYLFRKEGQNVTLSCEQNLNHDAMYWYRQDPGQGLRLIYYSQIVNDFQKGDIAEGYSVSREKKESFPLTVTSAQKNPTAFYLCAGSIGGAEAFFGQGTRLTVV.

The V gene is TRBV2, the J gene TRBJ1-5; D gene uncertain. This CDR3 is built from 18 residues. Per germline, CDR1 SNHLY and CDR2 FYNNEI. V dropped 2 bases and J dropped 0 bases, with 17 bases sitting between them. The CDR3, as DNA: TGTGCCAGCAGTGAAAATATACTGGGCAGCTCTAGCAATCAGCCCCAGCATTTT. Translation: CASSENILGSSSNQPQHF.

V and J are TRBV5-6 and TRBJ2-5; 7 bases align to TRBD1. CDR1 is SGHDT, CDR2 YYEEEE, per germline. Germline trimming cut 2 bases from V and 2 bases from J; bases unmatched to any gene: 15. The CDR3 consists of 18 residues. The CDR3 loop is CASSFSDGDSTLQETQYF. CDR3 coding DNA: TGTGCCAGCAGCTTCAGCGATGGGGACAGCACACTACAAGAGACCCAGTACTTC. Supplemented by reference TRBV5-6 and TRBJ2-5, the full variable domain reads DAGVTQSPTHLIKTRGQQVTLRCSPKSGHDTVSWYQQALGQGPQFIFQYYEEEERQRGNFPDRFSGHQFPNYSSELNVNALLLGDSALYLCASSFSDGDSTLQETQYFGPGTRLLVL.

V is TRBV7-3 and J is TRBJ2-7; the D gene is possibly TRBD1 (6 bases). V was shortened by 2 bases and J by 5 bases, with 16 bases between the two germline ends. The CDR3 totals 15 residues. Germline V gene sequence: CDR1 SGHTA, CDR2 FQGTGA. The CDR3 sequence is CASSLGPQGMDEQYF. The CDR3 DNA sequence: TGTGCCAGCAGCTTAGGGCCACAGGGAATGGACGAGCAGTACTTC.